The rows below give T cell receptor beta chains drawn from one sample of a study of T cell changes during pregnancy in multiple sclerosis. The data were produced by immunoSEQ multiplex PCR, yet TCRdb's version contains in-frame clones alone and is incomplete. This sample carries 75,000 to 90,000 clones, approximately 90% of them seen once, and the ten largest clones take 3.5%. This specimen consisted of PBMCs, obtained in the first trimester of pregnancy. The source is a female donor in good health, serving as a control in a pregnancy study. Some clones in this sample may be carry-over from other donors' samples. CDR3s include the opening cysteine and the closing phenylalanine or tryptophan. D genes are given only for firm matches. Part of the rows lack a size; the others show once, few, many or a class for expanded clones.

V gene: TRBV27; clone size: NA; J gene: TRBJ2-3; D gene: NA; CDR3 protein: CASSPSTDTQYF; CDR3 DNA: TGTGCCAGCAGTCCAAGCACAGATACGCAGTATTTT
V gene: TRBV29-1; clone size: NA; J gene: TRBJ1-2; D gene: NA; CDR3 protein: CSVARGDYGYTF; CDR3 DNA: TGCAGCGTTGCTCGGGGAGACTATGGCTACACCTTC
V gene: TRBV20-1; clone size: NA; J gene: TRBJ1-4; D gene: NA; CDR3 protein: CSGGLSEKLFF; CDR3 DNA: TGCAGTGGGGGGCTGAGTGAAAAACTGTTTTTT
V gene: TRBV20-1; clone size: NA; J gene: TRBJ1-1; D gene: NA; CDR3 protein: CSATQGGEAFF; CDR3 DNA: TGCAGTGCTACTCAGGGCGGTGAAGCTTTCTTT
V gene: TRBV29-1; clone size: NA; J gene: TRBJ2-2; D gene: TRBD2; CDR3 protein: CSVGSGGAWTGELFF; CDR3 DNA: TGCAGCGTAGGGAGCGGGGGGGCCTGGACCGGGGAGCTGTTTTTT
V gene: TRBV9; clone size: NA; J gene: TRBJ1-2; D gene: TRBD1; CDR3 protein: CASSMGQGMAYGYTF; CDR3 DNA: TGTGCCAGCAGCATGGGACAGGGGATGGCCTATGGCTACACCTTC
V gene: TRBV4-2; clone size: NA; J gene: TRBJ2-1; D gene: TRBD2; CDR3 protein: CASSQDWTSGGPLLF; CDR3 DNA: TGTGCCAGCAGCCAAGATTGGACTAGCGGGGGGCCCCTCCTCTTC
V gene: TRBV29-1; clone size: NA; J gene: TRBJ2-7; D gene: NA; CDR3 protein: CSATNQGTYEQYF; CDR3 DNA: TGCAGCGCCACGAATCAGGGAACCTACGAGCAGTACTTC
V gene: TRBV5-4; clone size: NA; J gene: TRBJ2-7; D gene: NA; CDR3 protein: CASSPSASGAYEQYF; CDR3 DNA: TGTGCCAGCAGCCCATCGGCCTCCGGAGCGTACGAGCAGTACTTC
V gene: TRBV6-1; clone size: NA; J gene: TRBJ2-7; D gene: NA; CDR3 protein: CATRGNLQPLDEQYF; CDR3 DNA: TGTGCCACCCGGGGGAATCTTCAGCCTCTCGACGAGCAGTACTTC
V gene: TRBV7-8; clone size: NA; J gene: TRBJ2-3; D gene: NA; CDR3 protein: CASSLEAGYTDTQYF; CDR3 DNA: TGTGCCAGCAGCTTAGAGGCGGGGTACACAGATACGCAGTATTTT
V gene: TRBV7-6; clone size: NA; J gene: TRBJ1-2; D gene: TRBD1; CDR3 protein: CASSKGQGAMGGYTF; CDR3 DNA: TGTGCCAGCAGCAAGGGGCAGGGGGCCATGGGTGGCTACACCTTC
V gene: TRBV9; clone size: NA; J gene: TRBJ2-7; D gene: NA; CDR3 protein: CASSVYGEETYEQYF; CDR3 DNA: TGTGCCAGCAGCGTCTACGGAGAAGAAACCTACGAGCAGTACTTC
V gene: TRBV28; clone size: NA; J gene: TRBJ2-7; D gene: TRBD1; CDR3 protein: CASSLGQPYEQYF; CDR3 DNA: TGTGCCAGCAGTTTGGGACAGCCCTACGAGCAGTACTTC
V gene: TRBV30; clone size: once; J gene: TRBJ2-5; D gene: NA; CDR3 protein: CAWTEGQPYRLQETQYF; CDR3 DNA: TGTGCCTGGACCGAGGGACAACCTTACAGATTACAAGAGACCCAGTACTTC
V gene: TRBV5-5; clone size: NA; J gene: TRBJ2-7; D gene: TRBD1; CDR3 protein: CASSTGTGSNEQYF; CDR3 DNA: TGTGCCAGCAGCACCGGGACAGGGAGTAACGAGCAGTACTTC
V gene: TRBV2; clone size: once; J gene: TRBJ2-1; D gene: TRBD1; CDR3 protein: CANRQGVGNYNEQFF; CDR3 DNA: TGTGCCAACCGACAGGGGGTGGGAAACTACAATGAGCAGTTCTTC
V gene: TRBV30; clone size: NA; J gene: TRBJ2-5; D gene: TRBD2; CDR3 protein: CAWNMGLAGLSETQYF; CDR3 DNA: TGTGCCTGGAACATGGGACTAGCGGGTTTATCAGAGACCCAGTACTTC
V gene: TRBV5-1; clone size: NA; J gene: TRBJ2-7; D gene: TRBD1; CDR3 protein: CASSTGTGDYEQYF; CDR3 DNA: TGCGCCAGCAGCACAGGGACAGGGGACTACGAGCAGTACTTC
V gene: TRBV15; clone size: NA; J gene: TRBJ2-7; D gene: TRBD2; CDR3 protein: CATSRDFSLGAAGYEQYF; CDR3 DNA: TGTGCCACCAGCAGAGATTTCTCACTAGGGGCAGCGGGATACGAGCAGTACTTC
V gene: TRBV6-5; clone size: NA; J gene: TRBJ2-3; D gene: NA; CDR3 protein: CASSLNLDTQYF; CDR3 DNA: TGTGCCAGCAGCCTAAATCTAGATACGCAGTATTTT
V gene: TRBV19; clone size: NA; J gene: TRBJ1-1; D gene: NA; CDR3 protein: CASSITGRGNTEAFF; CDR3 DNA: TGTGCCAGTAGTATAACGGGCAGGGGGAACACTGAAGCTTTCTTT
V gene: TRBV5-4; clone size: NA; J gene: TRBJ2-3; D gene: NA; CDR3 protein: CASSPSGGTDTQYF; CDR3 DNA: TGTGCCAGCAGCCCCTCCGGGGGCACAGATACGCAGTATTTT
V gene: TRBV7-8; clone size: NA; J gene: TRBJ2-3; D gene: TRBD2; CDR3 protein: CASSLSLERGSTDTQYF; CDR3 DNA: TGTGCCAGCAGCCTCTCACTAGAGCGGGGGAGCACAGATACGCAGTATTTT
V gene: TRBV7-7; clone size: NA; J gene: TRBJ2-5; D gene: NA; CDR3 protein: CASSSPQGLQETQYF; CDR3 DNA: TGTGCCAGCAGCTCCCCGCAGGGACTCCAAGAGACCCAGTACTTC
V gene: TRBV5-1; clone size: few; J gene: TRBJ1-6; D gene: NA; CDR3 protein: CASSSESDSPLHF; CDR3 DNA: TGCGCCAGCAGTTCTGAGTCCGATTCACCCCTCCACTTT
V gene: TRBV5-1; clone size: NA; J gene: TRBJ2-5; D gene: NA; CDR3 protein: CASSLFAGGPQETQYF; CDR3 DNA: TGCGCCAGCAGCTTGTTCGCAGGAGGACCCCAAGAGACCCAGTACTTC
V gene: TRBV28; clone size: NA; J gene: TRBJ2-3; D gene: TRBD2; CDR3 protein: CASRPFVFSKSSGRTDTQYF; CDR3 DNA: TGTGCCAGCAGACCATTCGTATTTTCAAAATCTAGCGGGAGAACAGATACGCAGTATTTT
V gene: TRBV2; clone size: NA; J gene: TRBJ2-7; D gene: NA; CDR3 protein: CAANGQGYEQYF; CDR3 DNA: TGTGCCGCCAATGGGCAAGGCTACGAGCAGTACTTC
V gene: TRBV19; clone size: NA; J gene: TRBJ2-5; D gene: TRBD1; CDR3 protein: CASSMGQLQETQYF; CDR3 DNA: TGTGCCAGTAGTATGGGACAGCTCCAAGAGACCCAGTACTTC
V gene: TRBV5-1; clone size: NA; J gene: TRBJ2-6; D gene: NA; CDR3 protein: CASSLVAGANVLTF; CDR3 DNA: TGCGCCAGCAGCTTGGTCGCTGGGGCCAACGTCCTGACTTTC
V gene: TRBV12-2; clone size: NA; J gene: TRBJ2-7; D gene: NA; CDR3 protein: CASCHGQTYEQYF; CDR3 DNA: TGTGCAAGTTGCCACGGACAGACCTACGAGCAGTACTTC
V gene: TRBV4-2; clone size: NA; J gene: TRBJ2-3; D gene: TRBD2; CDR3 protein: CASSQDNSGGADTQYF; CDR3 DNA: TGTGCCAGCAGCCAAGATAATAGCGGGGGAGCAGATACGCAGTATTTT
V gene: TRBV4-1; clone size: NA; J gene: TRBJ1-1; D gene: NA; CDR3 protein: CASSQEGGSNTEAFF; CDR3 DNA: TGCGCCAGCAGCCAAGAAGGAGGCAGTAACACTGAAGCTTTCTTT
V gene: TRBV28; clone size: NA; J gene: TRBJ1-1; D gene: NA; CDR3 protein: CASSGNPMNTEAFF; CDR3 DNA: TGTGCCAGCAGCGGGAACCCCATGAACACTGAAGCTTTCTTT
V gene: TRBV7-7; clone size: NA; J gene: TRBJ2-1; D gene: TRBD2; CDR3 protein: CASSLAGGFNEQFF; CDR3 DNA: TGTGCTAGCAGCTTAGCGGGGGGATTTAATGAGCAGTTCTTC
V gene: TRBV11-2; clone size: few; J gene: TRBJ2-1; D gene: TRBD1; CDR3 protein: CASSLGAGGQFF; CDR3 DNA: TGTGCCAGCAGCTTAGGGGCAGGGGGACAGTTCTTC
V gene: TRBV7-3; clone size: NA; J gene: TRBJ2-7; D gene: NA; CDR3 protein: CASSLLTGVAYEQYF; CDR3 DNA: TGTGCCAGCAGCTTGCTGACGGGAGTCGCCTACGAGCAGTACTTC
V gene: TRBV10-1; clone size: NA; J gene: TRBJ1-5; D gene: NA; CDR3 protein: CASSRGGSNQPQHF; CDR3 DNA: TGCGCCAGCTCTCGCGGGGGTAGCAATCAGCCCCAGCATTTT
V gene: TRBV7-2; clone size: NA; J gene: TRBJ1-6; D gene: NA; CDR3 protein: CASSLTGTGYSPLHF; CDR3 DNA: TGTGCCAGCAGCTTAACCGGCACAGGGTACTCACCCCTCCACTTT
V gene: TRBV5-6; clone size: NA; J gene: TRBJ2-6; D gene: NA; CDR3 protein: CASSHLGRGANVLTF; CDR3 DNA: TGTGCCAGCAGCCACCTGGGGAGAGGGGCCAACGTCCTGACTTTC
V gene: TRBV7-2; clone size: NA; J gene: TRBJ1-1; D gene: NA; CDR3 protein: CASSPTPPPNTEAFF; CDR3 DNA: TGTGCCAGCAGCCCTACCCCACCCCCGAACACTGAAGCTTTCTTT
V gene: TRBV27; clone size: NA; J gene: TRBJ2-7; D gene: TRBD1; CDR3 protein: CASSPWTGAYEQYF; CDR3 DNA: TGTGCCAGCAGTCCTTGGACAGGGGCCTACGAGCAGTACTTC
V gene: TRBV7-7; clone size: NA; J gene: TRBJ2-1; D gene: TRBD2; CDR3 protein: CASSSGLAGGEQFF; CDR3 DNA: TGTGCTAGCAGCTCGGGACTAGCGGGAGGCGAGCAGTTCTTC
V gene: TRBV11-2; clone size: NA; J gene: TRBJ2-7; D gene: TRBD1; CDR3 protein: CASSSDRAGYEQYF; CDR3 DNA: TGTGCCAGCAGCTCGGACAGGGCGGGATACGAGCAGTACTTC
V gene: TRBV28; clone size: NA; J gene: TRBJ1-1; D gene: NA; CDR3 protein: CASSLLAGLNTEAFF; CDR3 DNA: TGTGCCAGCAGTTTATTGGCAGGCTTGAACACTGAAGCTTTCTTT
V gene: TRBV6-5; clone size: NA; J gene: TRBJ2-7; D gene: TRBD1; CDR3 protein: CASLPYRDSTYEQYF; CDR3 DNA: TGTGCCAGCCTACCTTACCGGGACAGCACCTACGAGCAGTACTTC
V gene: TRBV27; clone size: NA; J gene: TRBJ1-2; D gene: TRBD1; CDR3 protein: CASSSRTGGDGYTF; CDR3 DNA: TGTGCCAGCAGTTCACGGACAGGGGGCGACGGCTACACCTTC
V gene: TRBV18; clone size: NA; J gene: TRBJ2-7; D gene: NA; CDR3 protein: CASSPASRYEQYF; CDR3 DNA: TGTGCCAGCTCACCAGCTAGCCGCTACGAGCAGTACTTC
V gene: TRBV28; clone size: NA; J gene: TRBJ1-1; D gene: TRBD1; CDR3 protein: CASSLSPDRPNTEAFF; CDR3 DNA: TGTGCCAGCAGTTTATCCCCGGACAGGCCGAACACTGAAGCTTTCTTT
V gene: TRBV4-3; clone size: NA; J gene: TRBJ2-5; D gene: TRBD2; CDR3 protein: CASSQGTSGSGETQYF; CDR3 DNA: TGCGCCAGCAGCCAAGGAACTAGCGGGAGTGGGGAGACCCAGTACTTC
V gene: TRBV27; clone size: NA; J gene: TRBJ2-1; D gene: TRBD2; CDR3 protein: CASSVLAGVFNEQFF; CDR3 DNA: TGTGCCAGCAGTGTCCTAGCGGGAGTTTTTAATGAGCAGTTCTTC
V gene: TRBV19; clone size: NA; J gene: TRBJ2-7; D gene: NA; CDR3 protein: CASSTLPTASSYEQYF; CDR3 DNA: TGTGCCAGTAGTACCTTACCGACAGCAAGCTCCTACGAGCAGTACTTC
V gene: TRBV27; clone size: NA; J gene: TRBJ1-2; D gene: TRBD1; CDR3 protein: CASSSLASSRDRGRRYGYTF; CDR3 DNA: TGTGCCAGCAGTTCACTCGCGTCTTCCCGGGACAGGGGGCGACGCTATGGCTACACCTTC
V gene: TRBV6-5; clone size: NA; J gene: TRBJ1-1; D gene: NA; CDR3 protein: CASTPPGGGTEAFF; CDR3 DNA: TGTGCCAGCACCCCCCCGGGGGGAGGCACTGAAGCTTTCTTT
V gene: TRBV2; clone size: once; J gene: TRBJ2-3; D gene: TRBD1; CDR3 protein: CASSLQGATDTQYF; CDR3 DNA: TGTGCCAGCAGTCTGCAGGGGGCGACAGATACGCAGTATTTT
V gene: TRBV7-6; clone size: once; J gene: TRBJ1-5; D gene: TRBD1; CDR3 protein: CASSRQGGQPQHF; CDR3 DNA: TGTGCCAGCAGCAGACAGGGCGGTCAGCCCCAGCATTTT
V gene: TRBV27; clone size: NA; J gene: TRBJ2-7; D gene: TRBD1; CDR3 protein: CASSLSGTGGYEQYF; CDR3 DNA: TGTGCCAGCAGTTTATCCGGGACAGGGGGGTACGAGCAGTACTTC
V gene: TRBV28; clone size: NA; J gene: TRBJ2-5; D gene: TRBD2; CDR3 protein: CASSLVGTSGGTHQETQYF; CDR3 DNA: TGTGCCAGCAGTTTAGTCGGGACTAGCGGGGGGACGCACCAAGAGACCCAGTACTTC